Listed here are 21 T cell receptor beta chains from one sample, sequenced in a study of tumor-infiltrating lymphocytes in primary liver carcinoma. Extraction also yielded germline DNA, while blood RNA was obtained from unsorted whole blood. With a constant-region primer, TCR beta cDNA was made from 450 to 500 ng of total RNA. Generation of the TCR beta libraries relied on three nested multiplex PCR rounds using slightly modified ARM-PCR. Both of the initial two PCR rounds ran for 10 cycles and employed TRBV1-TRBV30 forward primers alongside a C-beta reverse primer. One entry per CDR3 protein, called by TCRdb with MiXCR from the multiplex PCR reads. The sample records 300,000 to 400,000 distinct CDR3 sequences, around three fifths being singletons. The sequencing sample was made of peripheral blood. The receptor source for this set is a man aged 35 to 55 with primary liver carcinoma and hepatitis B virus infection.

A note on this clonotype: This may be a read error, as it is one base from a much larger clone. The rearrangement links TRBV6-6 to TRBJ2-5, with 9 bases that match TRBD2. This CDR3 has 21 amino acids. V shed 0 bases, J shed 4 bases, and the junction held 21 bases outside the gene matches. CDR1 and CDR2 (germline): MNHNY, SVGAGI (reference sequence). The CDR3 nucleotides are TGTGCCAGCAGTTACTCGTGGCCGGGCACTTCGGGACTAGCTTTGTTAGAGACCCAGTACTTC. Its protein is CASSYSWPGTSGLALLETQYF.

This clonotype was seen ten or more times. CDR3 in amino acids: CASSLVPTPGETQYF. The CDR3 bases are TGTGCCAGCAGCTTAGTTCCTACCCCGGGGGAGACCCAGTACTTC. The chain uses TRBV11-2 and TRBJ2-5, with D possibly matching TRBD2 (5 bases). Looked up from germline, CDR1 is SGHAT and CDR2 is FQNNGV. The CDR3 extends over 15 amino acids. V lost 1 base to trimming and J lost 5 bases, with 14 bases between them.

In regard to this clonotype: A read error may be the cause here, since a much bigger clone is one base away. The rearrangement uses TRBV4-2 and TRBJ2-5; TRBD2 matches 7 bases. Germline V CDR1 and CDR2: LGHNA, YNFKEQ. The CDR3 totals 14 residues. The CDR3 spells CTSSQDLLASTQYF. Written as DNA, the CDR3 is TGTACCAGCAGCCAAGATTTACTAGCGTCGACCCAGTACTTC.

The CDR3 reads CASSSPGWAANYGYTF. CDR3 nucleotides: TGTGCCAGCAGTTCACCCGGATGGGCAGCTAACTATGGCTACACCTTC. This chain links TRBV28 with TRBJ1-2; no firm D call. This CDR3 contains 16 residues. Trimming stripped 4 bases from V and 0 bases from J, with 15 bases between. CDR1 is MDHEN, CDR2 SYDVKM, per germline.

Regarding this clonotype: The CDR3 ends on some other residue instead of the conserved phenylalanine or tryptophan, so this is likely a read error. The chain uses TRBV11-1 and TRBJ2-3; TRBD2 is a possible D gene (5 bases). Germline lookup yields CDR1 SGHAT and CDR2 FQDESV (reference sequence). The CDR3 runs to 15 residues. The V and J ends lost 6 bases and 1 base respectively, with 14 bases between them. In DNA form, the CDR3 reads TGTGCCAGCAGACTACTAGGCTTCGGCACAGATACGCAGTATCTT. It encodes CASRLLGFGTDTQYL.

This clonotype has a handful of counts. The chain is built from TRBV28 and TRBJ2-7; 13 bases are shared with TRBD2. Germline V gene data show CDR1 as MDHEN and CDR2 as SYDVKM. CDR3 length: 15 amino acids. V trimming: 6 bases; J trimming: 3 bases; junction bases outside the gene matches: 5. The CDR3 DNA reads as TGTGCCAGCAGACGGACTAGCGGGAGAATCTACGAGCAGTACTTC. Translated, it gives CASRRTSGRIYEQYF.

The CDR3 DNA reads as TGTGCCAGCTCACCGGGCGCGGGCGATGAGCAGTTCTTC. Its translation: CASSPGAGDEQFF. The gene calls are TRBV18 and TRBJ2-1; D possibly corresponds to TRBD2 (5 bases). Germline assignment: CDR1 KGHSH and CDR2 LQKENI. V was trimmed by 3 bases and J by 8 bases, leaving 11 bases between them. The CDR3 consists of 13 residues.

Notes on this clonotype: Just one base apart from a much larger clone, this may be a read error. The genes are TRBV6-1 and TRBJ1-6; 9 nucleotides agree with TRBD1. This CDR3 is 17 amino acids long. Germline V gene data show CDR1 as MNHNS and CDR2 as SASEGT. The CDR3 sequence is CASSEATQGARNSPIHF. In DNA form, the CDR3 reads TGTGCCAGCAGTGAAGCGACACAGGGGGCTAGGAATTCACCCATCCACTTT.

Concerning this clonotype itself: Mismatch with germline at one junction end may stem from a read error. The chain carries TRBV29-1 and TRBJ2-7; 8 nucleotides line up with TRBD2. Germline V lookup: CDR1 SQVTM, CDR2 ANQGSEA. The CDR3 length is 15 residues. CDR3 protein: CSVRGASANSHEQYF. The CDR3 DNA reads as TGCAGTGTGCGGGGGGCTAGCGCAAACTCCCACGAGCAGTACTTC.

The rearrangement links TRBV6-5 to TRBJ2-3, with D tentatively TRBD2 (6 bases). Trimming removed 6 bases at V and 0 bases at J, with 16 bases between. The CDR3 extends over 16 amino acids. Per germline, CDR1 MNHEY and CDR2 SVGAGI. This CDR3 reads CASSPTLAPSTDTQYF. The CDR3 DNA sequence: TGTGCCAGCAGCCCAACTCTAGCGCCTAGCACAGATACGCAGTATTTT.

The chain recombines TRBV4-1 with TRBJ2-6; D unclear. Trimming stripped 9 bases from V and 1 base from J, with 16 bases between. Germline CDR1 and CDR2: MGHRA and YSYEKL. The CDR3 is 16 residues long. CDR3 loop: CASGQRTESGANVLTF. Written as DNA, the CDR3 is TGCGCCAGTGGCCAAAGAACAGAATCTGGGGCCAACGTCCTGACTTTC.

The rearrangement links TRBV9 to TRBJ2-1; TRBD1 might be the D (5 bases). Germline V CDR1 and CDR2: SGDLS, YYNGEE. The CDR3 totals 14 residues. Trimming removed 3 bases from V and 8 bases from J, with 15 bases in between. The CDR3 here is CASSDLRSRDEQFF. DNA of the CDR3: TGTGCCAGCAGCGACTTAAGGTCCAGGGATGAGCAGTTCTTC.

As for this clonotype: One junction end does not reproduce the germline sequence, and a read error may be involved. The chain recombines TRBV11-3 with TRBJ2-2; D might be TRBD1 or TRBD2, each matching 5 bases. The CDR3 has 13 residues. Germline CDR1 reads SGHNT; CDR2 reads YENEEA. For the CDR3, the DNA is TGTGCCACCAGCTTATTGGGCACCGGGGCGCTGTTTTTT. It encodes CATSLLGTGALFF.

About this clonotype itself: In this CDR3 the conserved last residue, phenylalanine or tryptophan, is missing, so a read error is likely. The CDR3 DNA sequence: TGCAGCGTCCTCGACGGACAAGAGACCCAGTACCTC. Translation gives CSVLDGQETQYL. The chain couples TRBV29-1 to TRBJ2-5; D uncertain. CDR3 length: 12 amino acids. Between the trimmed V and J ends, which lost 6 bases and 2 bases, there was a span of 10 bases. Germline V gene sequence: CDR1 SQVTM, CDR2 ANQGSEA.

This clonotype was detected only a few times. The CDR3: CASTLRAAAPTGELFF. The CDR3 DNA follows: TGTGCCAGCACCCTCCGGGCGGCCGCCCCCACCGGGGAGCTGTTTTTT. The rearrangement links TRBV28 to TRBJ2-2; D is unclear. V shed 7 bases and J shed 4 bases, with 19 bases lying between them. The CDR3 has 16 amino acids. CDR1 and CDR2 (germline): MDHEN, SYDVKM.

The chain is built from TRBV28 and TRBJ2-5; a weak D match, TRBD1 (6 bases). This CDR3 region has 14 residues. V dropped 4 bases and J dropped 5 bases, with 14 bases sitting between them. Germline CDR1 MDHEN, CDR2 SYDVKM. CDR3 sequence reads: CASSYQGRGETQYF. The CDR3 coding sequence is TGTGCCAGCAGTTATCAGGGTAGGGGGGAGACCCAGTACTTC.

Remarks on this clonotype: A read error may account for a junction end that differs from germline. The gene calls are TRBV11-2 and TRBJ2-7, with unresolved D. This CDR3 has 14 amino acids. Germline CDR1 SGHAT, CDR2 FQNNGV. CDR3 in amino acids: CASNLGPTTYKQYF. As DNA, the CDR3 is TGTGCCAGCAACTTAGGTCCCACAACCTACAAGCAGTACTTC.

In its sample, this clonotype was seen many times. The rearrangement joins TRBV6-6 to TRBJ1-3; 7 bases are a match to TRBD1. V dropped 3 bases and J dropped 0; count of bases not matched to a gene: 11. Looked up from germline, CDR1 is MNHNY and CDR2 is SVGAGI (reference sequence). The CDR3 spans 18 residues. The CDR3 region is CASSYAIQGGRSGNTIYF. CDR3 in DNA: TGTGCCAGCAGTTATGCTATCCAAGGGGGCCGCTCTGGAAACACCATATATTTT.

Note on this clonotype: Since a much larger clone is just one base distant, this may be a read error. This sequence joins TRBV5-6 and TRBJ2-4, with 8 nucleotides matching TRBD2. Germline CDR1 reads SGHDT; CDR2 reads YYEEEE. This CDR3 is built from 13 residues. CDR3 loop: CTSSPAGGPIQYF. The CDR3 DNA is TGTACCAGCAGCCCGGCGGGGGGCCCCATTCAGTACTTC.

The V call is TRBV28, the J call TRBJ2-1; TRBD2 matches 8 bases. V lost 4 bases to trimming and J lost 7 bases; unmatched junction nucleotides: 3. CDR3 size: 13 residues. From germline, CDR1 is MDHEN and CDR2 SYDVKM. This CDR3 reads CASSSSGGNEQFF. Written as DNA, the CDR3 is TGTGCCAGCAGTTCCAGCGGGGGAAATGAGCAGTTCTTC.

Ten or more counts support this clonotype. The chain carries TRBV12-3 or TRBV12-4 and TRBJ1-3; D not certain. The CDR3 spans 15 residues. Trimming shortened V by 5 bases and J by 0 bases, and 11 bases separated the two germline ends. CDR3 coding DNA: TGTGCCAGCAGTGTTATGGGCTTCTCTGGAAACACCATATATTTT. Protein sequence: CASSVMGFSGNTIYF.